This passage covers 23 T cell receptor beta chains from one sample sequenced in a study of T-cell reconstitution after alpha-beta-depleted transplantation in children. It was with unique molecular identifiers that the TCRbeta library was prepared. TCRdb re-derived calls from the PCR reads in MiXCR, one entry per CDR3 protein. The sample consists of hundreds of thousands of distinct CDR3 sequences, 16% of them appearing once. The source was PBMCs from the stem cell graft donor, collected from the stem cell graft. All receptors come from a human donor who donated a stem cell graft to a child with acute myeloid leukemia.

The rearrangement uses TRBV19 and TRBJ2-2, with D perhaps TRBD2 (5 bases). This CDR3 region has 15 residues. V lost 11 bases and J lost 3, with 19 bases in between. The V gene's germline CDR1 is LNHDA and CDR2 SQIVND (reference sequence). CDR3 protein: CACTSRGADTGELFF. The CDR3 DNA is TGTGCCTGCACTTCTCGGGGAGCGGACACCGGGGAGCTGTTTTTT.

This clonotype appeared once. The CDR3 DNA sequence: TGTGCCAGCAGCTTTCCCCCCTGGCAGGGGAGAAGAAACACTGAAGCTTTCTTT. This gives the protein CASSFPPWQGRRNTEAFF. The chain joins TRBV11-1 to TRBJ1-1; D is possibly TRBD1 (6 bases). Germline V CDR1 and CDR2: SGHAT, FQDESV (reference sequence). The CDR3 has 18 amino acids. Trimming removed 3 bases from V and 2 bases from J, with 22 bases in between.

This clonotype was picked up many times. The chain links TRBV20-1 to TRBJ1-4; a possible D gene is TRBD1 (6 bases). The length of the CDR3 is 15 residues. Germline assignment: CDR1 DFQATT and CDR2 SNEGSKA (reference sequence). The V end lost 3 bases, the J end lost 7 bases, and 18 bases lay between the germline ends. CDR3 loop: CSARPQGRETEKLFF. CDR3 nucleotide sequence: TGCAGTGCTAGGCCACAGGGCCGAGAGACTGAAAAACTGTTTTTT.

The chain employs TRBV20-1 and TRBJ2-3; TRBD2 matches 9 bases. Germline lookup yields CDR1 DFQATT and CDR2 SNEGSKA (reference sequence). V dropped 0 bases and J dropped 2; count of bases not matched to a gene: 9. CDR3 length: 17 amino acids. The CDR3 bases are TGCAGTGCTAGAGACCGGTGGGCTAGCGGGATCACAGATACGCAGTATTTT. Its protein is CSARDRWASGITDTQYF.

Ten or more counts support this clonotype. V gene TRBV10-3 combines with J gene TRBJ1-1, with 10 bases matching TRBD1. J gave up 5 bases and V 8 bases, and 5 bases lay outside the gene matches. Germline V lookup: CDR1 ENHRY, CDR2 SYGVKD. The CDR3 consists of 13 residues. The CDR3 loop reads CAIGTGEWTEAFF. The CDR3 nucleotides read TGTGCCATCGGGACAGGGGAATGGACTGAAGCTTTCTTT.

For this clonotype: A read error may be the cause here, since a much bigger clone is one base away. The gene calls are TRBV15 and TRBJ1-2, with 7 positions matching TRBD1. CDR1 LNHNV and CDR2 YYDKDF come from the germline V gene (reference sequence). The CDR3 totals 15 residues. The trim removed 1 base at V and 5 bases at J, leaving 7 bases unmatched. CDR3 residues: CATSRGDSHGYGYTF. The CDR3 bases are TGTGCCACCAGCAGAGGGGACAGTCACGGGTATGGCTACACCTTC.

This clonotype has ten or more counts. The chain employs TRBV29-1 and TRBJ1-6, with 8 bases aligning to TRBD1. Germline V lookup: CDR1 SQVTM, CDR2 ANQGSEA. The V and J ends lost 4 bases and 8 bases, in that order; junction bases with no gene match: 4. The CDR3 consists of 13 residues. The CDR3 here is CSVGTGYDSPLHF. In nucleotides, the CDR3 is TGCAGCGTTGGGACAGGGTATGATTCACCCCTCCACTTT.

For this clonotype: A much larger clone lies a single base off, so this may be a read error. This chain joins TRBV15 and TRBJ2-7, with a possible D match to TRBD1 (5 bases). Germline V gene sequence: CDR1 LNHNV, CDR2 YYDKDF (reference sequence). This CDR3 comprises 14 residues. V was trimmed by 0 bases and J by 5 bases, leaving 11 bases between them. As DNA, the CDR3 is TGTGCCACCAGCAGAGACAGGGCGTATAACGAGCAGTACGTC. Encoded protein: CATSRDRAYNEQYV.

This clonotype has at least ten counts. The chain employs TRBV20-1 and TRBJ2-1; D remains ambiguous. The germline CDR1 and CDR2 sequences are DFQATT and SNEGSKA (reference sequence). V was pared by 0 bases and J by 7 bases, with 4 bases between. The CDR3 extends over 11 amino acids. The CDR3: CSARDSNEQFF. CDR3 sequence (DNA): TGCAGTGCTAGAGATTCGAATGAGCAGTTCTTC.

This sequence joins TRBV28 and TRBJ2-1; 8 bases align to TRBD2. The J segment lost 7 bases and the V segment lost 6 bases, leaving 11 bases of the junction unmatched. The CDR3 is made up of 15 amino acids. Germline lookup yields CDR1 MDHEN and CDR2 SYDVKM. CDR3 sequence (DNA): TGTGCCAGCAGCCCTTCCGGACTAGCTCGAAATGAGCAGTTCTTC. Amino acid sequence: CASSPSGLARNEQFF.

Many counts were recorded for this clonotype. The V call is TRBV12-3 or TRBV12-4, the J call TRBJ1-5, with no clear D. The CDR3 runs to 14 residues. V was shortened by 5 bases and J by 3 bases, with 11 bases between the two germline ends. The CDR3 coding sequence is TGTGCCAGCAGTCAAGGACGGTACAATCAGCCCCAGCATTTT. It specifies CASSQGRYNQPQHF.

The table lists this clonotype with a few counts. The DNA for the CDR3 is TGTGCCAGCAGCTTTTCGCCGGGGGGGAATGAGCAGTTCTTC. Translating gives CASSFSPGGNEQFF. This chain connects TRBV7-2 to TRBJ2-1; 8 nucleotides align to TRBD2. Trimming at V came to 3 bases and at J to 7 bases, leaving 5 bases not matched to a gene. Germline CDR1 SGHTA, CDR2 FQGNSA. This CDR3 has 14 residues.

This clonotype was found many times. The gene calls are TRBV27 and TRBJ1-2; D gene unclear. The CDR3 runs 11 residues. Germline V gene lookup returns CDR1 MNHEY and CDR2 SMNVEV (reference sequence). Trimming shortened V by 6 bases and J by 3 bases, and 5 bases separated the two germline ends. CDR3 sequence reads: CASRNYYGYTF. CDR3 DNA sequence: TGTGCCAGCAGGAATTACTATGGCTACACCTTC.

There are a few counts of this clonotype. The chain carries TRBV12-3 or TRBV12-4 and TRBJ2-1; the D gene could be TRBD1 or TRBD2 (6 bases each). V gave up 5 bases and J gave up 6 bases, with 17 bases separating them. The length of the CDR3 is 15 residues. In nucleotides, the CDR3 is TGTGCCAGCAGTGCCAACCTTAGGGGGGTCAATGAGCAGTTCTTC. Translated, it gives CASSANLRGVNEQFF.

This clonotype was detected only a few times. The CDR3 here is CASSFTASSYNEQFF. In DNA form, the CDR3 reads TGTGCCAGCAGCTTTACCGCAAGCTCCTACAATGAGCAGTTCTTC. The V and J genes are TRBV5-5 and TRBJ2-1; D is undetermined. There are 15 residues in the CDR3. Trimming stripped 2 bases from V and 0 bases from J, with 9 bases between. Germline V CDR1 and CDR2: SGHKS, YYEKEE (reference sequence).

The chain is built from TRBV6-5 and TRBJ1-5; D remains unclear. Trimming took 2 bases from V and 4 from J, leaving 12 bases between them. The CDR3 has 15 residues. CDR1 is MNHEY, CDR2 SVGAGI, per germline. The CDR3 region is CASSYGPPGNQPQHF. CDR3 coding DNA: TGTGCCAGCAGTTACGGTCCCCCCGGTAATCAGCCCCAGCATTTT.

This clonotype was observed at least ten times. The rearrangement links TRBV10-3 to TRBJ2-1; the D gene could be TRBD1 or TRBD2 (5 bases each). Germline assignment: CDR1 ENHRY and CDR2 SYGVKD. Trimming shortened V by 3 bases and J by 4 bases, and 16 bases separated the two germline ends. CDR3 length equals 16 residues. As DNA, the CDR3 is TGTGCCATCAGTGACCCCGACAGCGGTGCGTACAATGAGCAGTTCTTC. Its protein is CAISDPDSGAYNEQFF.

This clonotype was detected ten times or more. The chain has TRBV15 and TRBJ2-1, with 7 bases aligning to TRBD1. Trimming took 0 bases from V and 9 from J; bases not matched to a gene: 11. The CDR3 extends over 16 amino acids. Germline V gene lookup returns CDR1 LNHNV and CDR2 YYDKDF (reference sequence). In DNA, the CDR3 is TGTGCCACCAGCAGAGAAGGGAGACAGGGCTGGGGTGAGCAGTTCTTC. Amino acids: CATSREGRQGWGEQFF.

This clonotype has just a few counts. The chain links TRBV6-5 to TRBJ2-2; D is uncertain. The CDR3 sequence is 15 residues long. Trimming removed 0 bases at V and 7 bases at J, with 12 bases between. Per germline, CDR1 MNHEY and CDR2 SVGAGI. CDR3 region: CASSYSRRRGGELFF. In nucleotides, the CDR3 is TGTGCCAGCAGTTACTCGAGAAGACGTGGCGGGGAGCTGTTTTTT.

This clonotype was seen repeatedly, ten times or more. Written as DNA, the CDR3 is TGCAGTGCTAGACAGGACAGGGCGAGTTCACCCCTCCACTTT. Translated: CSARQDRASSPLHF. The chain is built from TRBV20-1 and TRBJ1-6, with TRBD1 identical over 8 bases. Germline assignment: CDR1 DFQATT and CDR2 SNEGSKA (reference sequence). There are 14 residues in the CDR3. J gave up 9 bases and V 2 bases, and 6 bases lay outside the gene matches.

This clonotype was seen repeatedly, ten times or more. This chain uses TRBV20-1 with TRBJ1-1; 7 bases are a match to TRBD1. V trimming: 2 bases; J trimming: 0 bases; junction bases outside the gene matches: 9. Germline CDR1 and CDR2: DFQATT and SNEGSKA (reference sequence). This CDR3 spans 16 amino acids. CDR3 coding DNA: TGCAGTGCTAGACTAACCCCGGACAGGATGAACACTGAAGCTTTCTTT. Its translation: CSARLTPDRMNTEAFF.

The J gene is TRBJ1-5, the V gene TRBV13; TRBD1 agrees at 8 bases. The V gene end was trimmed by 5 bases and the J gene end by 2 bases; junction bases not matched to a gene: 5. The CDR3 covers 15 residues. Germline CDR1 is PRHDT and CDR2 is FYEKMQ (reference sequence). In DNA, the CDR3 is TGTGCCAGCAGCGCCCAGGGGGCAGGCAATCAGCCCCAGCATTTT. Its protein product is CASSAQGAGNQPQHF.

This chain links TRBV19 with TRBJ1-1; no clear D. With 7 bases removed from V and 0 bases from J, the gap between germline ends came to 9 bases. The CDR3 contains 13 residues. CDR1 LNHDA and CDR2 SQIVND come from the germline V gene (reference sequence). CDR3 nucleotide sequence: TGTGCCAGTATTGGCACAGTGAACACTGAAGCTTTCTTT. This codes for CASIGTVNTEAFF.